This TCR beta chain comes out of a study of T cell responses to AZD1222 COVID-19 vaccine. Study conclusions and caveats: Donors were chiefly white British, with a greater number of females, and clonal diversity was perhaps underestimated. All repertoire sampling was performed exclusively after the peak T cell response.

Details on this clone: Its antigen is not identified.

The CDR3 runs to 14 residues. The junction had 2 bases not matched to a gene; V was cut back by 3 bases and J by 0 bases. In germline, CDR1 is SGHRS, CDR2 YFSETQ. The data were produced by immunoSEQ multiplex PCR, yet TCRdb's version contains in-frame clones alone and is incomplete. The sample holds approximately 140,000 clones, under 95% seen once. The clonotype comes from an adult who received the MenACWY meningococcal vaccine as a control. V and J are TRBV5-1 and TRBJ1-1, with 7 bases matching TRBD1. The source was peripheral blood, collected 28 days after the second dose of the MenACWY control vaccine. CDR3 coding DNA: TGCGCCAGCAGCTGGGACAGCATGAACACTGAAGCTTTCTTT. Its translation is CASSWDSMNTEAFF.